The sequence of this T cell receptor beta chain was determined in a study of CD8+CD57+ T cells in acquired aplastic anemia. In the study overall: An average of roughly 3.2 ug of DNA was obtained from sorted CD4+ and CD8+ cells. An average of around 11 million reads for CD4+ cells was obtained from healthy donors. General study points: Patients and controls had in common 25 to 30 CD8+ CDR3 sequences.

CDR3 length: 15 residues. V gave up 6 bases and J gave up 6 bases; unmatched junction bases: 7. The germline V gene encodes CDR1 MNHNS and CDR2 SASEGT. CDR3 and TCR beta VDJ profiling relied on a genomic DNA template. TCRdb reprocessed the reads with MiXCR, giving one entry per CDR3 protein. The sample lists roughly 61,000 distinct CDR3 sequences; around 50% were seen once. Points on this clonotype: The antigen is unknown.

The chain carries TRBV6-1 and TRBJ2-2; TRBD2 matches 10 bases. The sample consisted of sorted CD4+, CD8+, or CD8+CD57+ T cells (not recorded which) from PBMCs. The sequence was collected from a human donor in good health, serving as a control. In DNA form, the CDR3 reads TGTGCCAGCAGATCCGGGACTAGCGTTGCCGGGGAGCTGTTTTTT. It translates to CASRSGTSVAGELFF.